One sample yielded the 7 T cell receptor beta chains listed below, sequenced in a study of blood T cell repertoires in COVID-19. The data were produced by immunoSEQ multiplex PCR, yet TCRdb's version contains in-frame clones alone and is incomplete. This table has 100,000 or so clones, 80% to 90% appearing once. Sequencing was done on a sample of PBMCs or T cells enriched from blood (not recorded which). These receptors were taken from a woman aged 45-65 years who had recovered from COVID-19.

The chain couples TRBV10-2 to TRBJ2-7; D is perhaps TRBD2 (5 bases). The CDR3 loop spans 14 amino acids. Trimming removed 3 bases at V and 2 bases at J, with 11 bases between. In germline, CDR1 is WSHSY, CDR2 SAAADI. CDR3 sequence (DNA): TGCGCCAGCAGTGACGCGGACTCCGCCTACGAGCAGTACTTC. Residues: CASSDADSAYEQYF.

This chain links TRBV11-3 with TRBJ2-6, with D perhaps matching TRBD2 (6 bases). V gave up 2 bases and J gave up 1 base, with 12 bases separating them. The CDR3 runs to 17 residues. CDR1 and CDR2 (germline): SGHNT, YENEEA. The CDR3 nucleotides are TGTGCCAGCAGCTTAAGCACTAGCCAATCTGGGGCCAACGTCCTGACTTTC. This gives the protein CASSLSTSQSGANVLTF.

CDR3 coding DNA: TGTGCCAGCAGTTACGCCGGGACAGGGGGCGAAAAACTGTTTTTT. Amino acids: CASSYAGTGGEKLFF. V is TRBV6-5 and J is TRBJ1-4; 12 bases fit TRBD1. This CDR3 spans 15 amino acids. V lost 2 bases to trimming and J lost 8 bases; unmatched junction nucleotides: 3. CDR1 is MNHEY and CDR2 is SVGAGI in the germline V gene.

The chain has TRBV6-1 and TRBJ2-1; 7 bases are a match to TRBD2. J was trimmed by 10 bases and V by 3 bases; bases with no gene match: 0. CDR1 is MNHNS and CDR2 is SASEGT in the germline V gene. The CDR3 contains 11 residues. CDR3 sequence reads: CASSEGGEQFF. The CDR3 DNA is TGTGCCAGCAGTGAGGGAGGGGAGCAGTTCTTC.

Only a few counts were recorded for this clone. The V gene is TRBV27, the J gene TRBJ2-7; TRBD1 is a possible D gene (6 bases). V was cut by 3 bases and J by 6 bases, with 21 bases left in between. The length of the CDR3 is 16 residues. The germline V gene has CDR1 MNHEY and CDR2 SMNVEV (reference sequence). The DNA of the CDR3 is TGTGCCAGCAGTTTTTTCGGCTCACGAACAGGGACCGAGCAGTACTTC. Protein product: CASSFFGSRTGTEQYF.

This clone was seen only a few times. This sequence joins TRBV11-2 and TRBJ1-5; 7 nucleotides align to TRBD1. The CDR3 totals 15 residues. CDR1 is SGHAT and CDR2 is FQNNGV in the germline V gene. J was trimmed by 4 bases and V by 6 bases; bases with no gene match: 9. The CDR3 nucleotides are TGTGCCAGCAGTCGCGGGACAGACAGGAATCAGCCCCAGCATTTT. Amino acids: CASSRGTDRNQPQHF.

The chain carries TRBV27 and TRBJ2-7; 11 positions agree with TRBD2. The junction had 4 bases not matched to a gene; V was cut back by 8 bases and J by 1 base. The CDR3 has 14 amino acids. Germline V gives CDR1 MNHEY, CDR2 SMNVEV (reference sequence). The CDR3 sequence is CASGRTSGSYEQYF. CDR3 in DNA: TGTGCCAGCGGGCGGACTAGCGGGTCCTACGAGCAGTACTTC.